This T cell receptor (beta chain) stems from a study of cytomegalovirus exposure and HLA in healthy donors. On the study more broadly: An early data release held 79 million or so unique TCRs from HLA-typed donors. Notes on the study in general: Sequences of the TCR beta chain were said to predict the HLA-A and HLA-B alleles of most subjects accurately. A later analysis reportedly found that, within productive TCRs, an Asian-associated ancestry cluster had fewer N-insertions than the mean observed across the roughly 700 donors.

Notes on this clone: Its matching antigen is unknown.

The primer mix had 60 Vbeta and 13 Jbeta primers. Generated by immunoSEQ multiplex PCR, the TCRdb table keeps only in-frame clones and is missing some. This sample yields 150,000 or so clones, of which around 75% are seen a single time; around 2.6% belongs to the top ten. Germline V gene sequence: CDR1 SNHLY, CDR2 FYNNEI. This CDR3 has 13 amino acids. The germline V and J ends were trimmed by 6 bases and 6 bases, with 15 bases remaining between them. The chain joins TRBV2 to TRBJ2-7; tentatively, D is TRBD2 (5 bases). Sequencing used PBMCs. The clonotype comes from a female donor in good health and CMV-seronegative. CDR3 protein: CASRRDTAGEQYF. The CDR3 DNA sequence: TGTGCCAGCAGGAGGGATACCGCAGGCGAGCAGTACTTC.